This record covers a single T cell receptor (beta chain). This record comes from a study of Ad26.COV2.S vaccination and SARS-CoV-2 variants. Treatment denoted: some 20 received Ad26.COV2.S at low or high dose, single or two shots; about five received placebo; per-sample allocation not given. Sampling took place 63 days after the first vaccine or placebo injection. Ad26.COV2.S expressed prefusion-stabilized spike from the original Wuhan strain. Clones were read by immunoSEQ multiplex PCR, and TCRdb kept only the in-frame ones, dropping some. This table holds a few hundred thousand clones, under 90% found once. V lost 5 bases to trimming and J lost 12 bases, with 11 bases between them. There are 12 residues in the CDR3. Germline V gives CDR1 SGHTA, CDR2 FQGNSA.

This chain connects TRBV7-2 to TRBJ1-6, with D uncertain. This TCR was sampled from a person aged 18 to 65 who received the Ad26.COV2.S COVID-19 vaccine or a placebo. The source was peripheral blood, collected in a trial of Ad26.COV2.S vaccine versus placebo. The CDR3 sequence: CASSPLKRPLHF. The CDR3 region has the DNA TGTGCCAGCAGCCCCCTAAAAAGACCCCTCCACTTT.